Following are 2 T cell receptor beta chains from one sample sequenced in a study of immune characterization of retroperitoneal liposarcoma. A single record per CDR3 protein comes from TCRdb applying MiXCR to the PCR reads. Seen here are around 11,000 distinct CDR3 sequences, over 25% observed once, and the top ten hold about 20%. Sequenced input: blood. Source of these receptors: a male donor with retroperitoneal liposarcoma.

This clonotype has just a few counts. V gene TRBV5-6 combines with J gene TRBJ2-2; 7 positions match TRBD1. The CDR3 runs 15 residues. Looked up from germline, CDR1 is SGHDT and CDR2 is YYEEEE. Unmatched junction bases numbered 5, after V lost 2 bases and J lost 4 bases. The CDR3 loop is CASSFGTAFTGELFF. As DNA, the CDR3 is TGTGCCAGCAGCTTCGGGACAGCATTCACCGGGGAGCTGTTTTTT.

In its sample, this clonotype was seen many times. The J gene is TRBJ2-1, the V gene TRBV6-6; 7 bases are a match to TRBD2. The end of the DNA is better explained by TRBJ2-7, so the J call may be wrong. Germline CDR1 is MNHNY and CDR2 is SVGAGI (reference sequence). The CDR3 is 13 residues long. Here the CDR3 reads CASSYLGGGEQYF. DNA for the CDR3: TGTGCCAGCAGTTACTTGGGGGGGGGTGAGCAGTACTTC.